This T cell receptor beta chain was captured in a study of OX40 agonist ivuxolimab in advanced cancers. Study-wide context: The diagnoses of dose-escalation patients were hepatocellular carcinoma, melanoma, renal cell or head and neck cancer. Three partial responders included one hepatocellular carcinoma patient and two cutaneous melanoma patients. Those enrolled were roughly 85% male, with a mean age of around 57 years and ages from about 20 to 85.

Some clones are missing from TCRdb's copy, which holds only in-frame ones; the method was immunoSEQ multiplex PCR. The sample lists tens of thousands of clones, 85% to 90% seen once, with roughly 0.22% in the top ten. The study, taken as a whole, reports: CD4+ and CD8+ blood T cells expanded clonally by week 6 at 0.1 to 3.0 mg/kg.

Concerning this clone: Its target is unknown.

V was clipped by 0 bases and J by 8 bases, with 11 bases between them. Germline V gene lookup returns CDR1 SEHNR and CDR2 FQNEAQ (reference sequence). The CDR3 is 14 residues long. The chain is built from TRBV7-9 and TRBJ1-5; D possibly corresponds to TRBD1 (5 bases). This material consisted of CD4+ or CD8+ T cells sorted from blood, taken in a trial of the OX40 agonist ivuxolimab. The origin of this receptor is an adult with an advanced solid tumor such as melanoma, head and neck, liver or kidney cancer. CDR3 nucleotides: TGTGCCAGCAGCTTAGCAGGGCCGGGGGAGCCCCAGCATTTT. Translated: CASSLAGPGEPQHF. The full variable domain, completed using reference TRBV7-9 and TRBJ1-5, is DTGVSQNPRHKITKRGQNVTFRCDPISEHNRLYWYRQTLGQGPEFLTYFQNEAQLEKSRLLSDRFSAERPKGSFSTLEIQRTEQGDSAMYLCASSLAGPGEPQHFGDGTRLSIL.